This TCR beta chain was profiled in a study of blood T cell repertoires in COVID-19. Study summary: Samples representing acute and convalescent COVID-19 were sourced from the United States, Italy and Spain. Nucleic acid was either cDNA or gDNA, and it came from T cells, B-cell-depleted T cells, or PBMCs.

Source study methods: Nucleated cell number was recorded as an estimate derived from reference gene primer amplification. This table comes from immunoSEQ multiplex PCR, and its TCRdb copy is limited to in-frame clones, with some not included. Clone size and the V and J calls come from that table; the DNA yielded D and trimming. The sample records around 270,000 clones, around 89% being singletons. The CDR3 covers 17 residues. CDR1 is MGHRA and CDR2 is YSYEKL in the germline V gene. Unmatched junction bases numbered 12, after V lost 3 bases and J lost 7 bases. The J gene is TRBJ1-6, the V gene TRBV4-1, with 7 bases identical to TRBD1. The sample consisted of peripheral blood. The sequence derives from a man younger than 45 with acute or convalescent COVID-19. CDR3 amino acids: CASSHTTGSGLNSPLHF. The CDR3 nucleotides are TGCGCCAGCAGCCACACGACAGGGAGTGGTCTGAATTCACCCCTCCACTTT.